Sequencing of this T cell receptor (beta chain) was carried out in a study of read filtering for tumor transcriptome and immune sequencing. Study at large: Revised staging placed under ten patients in R-ISS I, over 15 in II, 7 in III.

Germline CDR1 SQVTM, CDR2 ANQGSEA. V was trimmed by 3 bases and J by 5 bases, leaving 16 bases between them. The CDR3 extends over 14 amino acids. The library was built from around 380 ng RNA with molecular barcoded adaptors for alpha/delta and beta/gamma chains. TCRdb itself ran the reads through MiXCR, one entry per CDR3 protein. The table shows 75,000 to 95,000 distinct CDR3 sequences, with about 22% occurring only once. Sequenced input: a population of CD138-negative cells sorted from bone marrow. J is TRBJ2-5 and V is TRBV29-1; possible D gene TRBD2, 7 bases. The sequence came from a donor at least 40 years old with multiple myeloma. CDR3 nucleotide sequence: TGCAGCGTTGATTTTGGGGGGGCGTGGGAGACCCAGTACTTC. It yields the protein CSVDFGGAWETQYF.